This TCR beta chain is from a study of blood T cell repertoires in COVID-19. Clones were sequenced by immunoSEQ multiplex PCR, and TCRdb holds only the in-frame ones, with some missing. Of 130,000 or so clones in the sample, about 86% were seen once. The clonotype originates from a woman in her sixties with acute or convalescent COVID-19. The sample was peripheral blood.

CDR3 sequence reads: CATSDRGARGTDTQYF. The DNA for the CDR3 is TGTGCCACCAGTGACCGGGGGGCCCGAGGCACAGATACGCAGTATTTT. V gene TRBV24-1 combines with J gene TRBJ2-3, with D possibly TRBD2 on 7 matching bases. The germline gives CDR1 KGHDR, CDR2 SFDVKD. Trimming stripped 4 bases from V and 1 base from J, with 14 bases between. The CDR3 loop spans 16 amino acids.